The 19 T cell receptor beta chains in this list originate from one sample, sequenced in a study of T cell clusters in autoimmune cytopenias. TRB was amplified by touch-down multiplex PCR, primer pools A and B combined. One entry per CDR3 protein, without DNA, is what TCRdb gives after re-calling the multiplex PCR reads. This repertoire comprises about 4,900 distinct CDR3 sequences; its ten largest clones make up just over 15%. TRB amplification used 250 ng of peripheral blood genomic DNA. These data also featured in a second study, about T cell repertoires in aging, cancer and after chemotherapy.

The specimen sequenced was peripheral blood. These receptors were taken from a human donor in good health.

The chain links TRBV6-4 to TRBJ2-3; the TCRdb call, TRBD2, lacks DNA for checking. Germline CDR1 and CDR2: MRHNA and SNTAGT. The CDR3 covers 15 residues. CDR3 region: CASSDSSGGADTQYF.

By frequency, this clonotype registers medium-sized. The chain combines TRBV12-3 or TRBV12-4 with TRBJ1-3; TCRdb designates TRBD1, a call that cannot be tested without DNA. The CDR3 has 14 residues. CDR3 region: CASSQGTGGNTIYF.

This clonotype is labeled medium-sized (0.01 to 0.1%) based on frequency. CDR3 in amino acids: CASRYQAFGGAHEQYF. The rearrangement joins TRBV6-5 to TRBJ2-7. The CDR3 loop spans 16 amino acids. Germline lookup yields CDR1 MNHEY and CDR2 SVGAGI.

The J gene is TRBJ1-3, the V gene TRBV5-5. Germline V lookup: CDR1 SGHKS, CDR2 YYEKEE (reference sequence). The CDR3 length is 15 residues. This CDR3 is CASIPEGFSGNTIYF.

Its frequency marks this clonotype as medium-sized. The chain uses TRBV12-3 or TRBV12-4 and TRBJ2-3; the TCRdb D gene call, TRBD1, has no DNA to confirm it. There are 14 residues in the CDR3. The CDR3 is CASSPGYSADTQYF.

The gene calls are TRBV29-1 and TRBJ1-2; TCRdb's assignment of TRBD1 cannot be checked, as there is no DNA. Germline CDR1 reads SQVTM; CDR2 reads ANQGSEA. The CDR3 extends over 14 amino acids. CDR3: CSVATGATNYGYTF.

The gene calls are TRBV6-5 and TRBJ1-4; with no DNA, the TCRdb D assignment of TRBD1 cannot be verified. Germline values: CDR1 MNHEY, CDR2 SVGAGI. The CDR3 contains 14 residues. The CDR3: CASSLDRANEKLFF.

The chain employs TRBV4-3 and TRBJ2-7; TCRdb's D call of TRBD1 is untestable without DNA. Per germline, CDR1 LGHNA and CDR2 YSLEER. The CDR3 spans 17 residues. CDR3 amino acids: CASSQDPRDRGLDEQYF.

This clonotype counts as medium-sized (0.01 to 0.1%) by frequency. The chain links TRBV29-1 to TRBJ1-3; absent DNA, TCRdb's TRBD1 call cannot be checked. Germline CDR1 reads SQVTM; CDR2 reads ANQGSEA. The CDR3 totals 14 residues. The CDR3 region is CSVEGFGGGNTIYF. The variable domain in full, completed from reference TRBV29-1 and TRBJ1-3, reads SAVISQKPSRDICQRGTSLTIQCQVDSQVTMMFWYRQQPGQSLTLIATANQGSEATYESGFVIDKFPISRPNLTFSTLTVSNMSPEDSSIYLCSVEGFGGGNTIYFGEGSWLTVV.

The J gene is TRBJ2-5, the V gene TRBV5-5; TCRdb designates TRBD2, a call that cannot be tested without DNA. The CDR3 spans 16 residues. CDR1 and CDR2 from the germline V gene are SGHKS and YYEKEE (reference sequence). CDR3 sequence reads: CASSHLAGGRQETQYF.

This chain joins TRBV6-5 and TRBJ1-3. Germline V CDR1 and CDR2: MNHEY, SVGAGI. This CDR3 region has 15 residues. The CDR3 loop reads CASSYSQPSGNTIYF.

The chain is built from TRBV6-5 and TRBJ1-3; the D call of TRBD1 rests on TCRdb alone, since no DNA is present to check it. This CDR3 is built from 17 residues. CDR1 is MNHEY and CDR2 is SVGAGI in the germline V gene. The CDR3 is CASSSTPGTETGNTIYF.

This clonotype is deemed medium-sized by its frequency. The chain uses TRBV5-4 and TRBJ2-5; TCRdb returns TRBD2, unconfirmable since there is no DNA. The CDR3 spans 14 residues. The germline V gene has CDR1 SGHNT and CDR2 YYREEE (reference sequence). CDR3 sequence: CASSPGRREETQYF.

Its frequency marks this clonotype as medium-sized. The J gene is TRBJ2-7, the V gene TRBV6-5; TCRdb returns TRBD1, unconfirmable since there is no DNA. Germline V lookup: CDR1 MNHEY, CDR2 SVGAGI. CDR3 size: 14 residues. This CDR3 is CASSPRSPPYEQYF.

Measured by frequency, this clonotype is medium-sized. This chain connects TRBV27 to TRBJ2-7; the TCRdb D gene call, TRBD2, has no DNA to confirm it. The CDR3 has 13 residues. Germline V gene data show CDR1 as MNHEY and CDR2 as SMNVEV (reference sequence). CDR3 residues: CASSWTWEGEQYF.

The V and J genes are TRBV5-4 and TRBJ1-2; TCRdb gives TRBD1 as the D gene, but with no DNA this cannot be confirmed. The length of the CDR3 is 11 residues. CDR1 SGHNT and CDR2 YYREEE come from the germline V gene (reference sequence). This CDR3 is CASSSGNGYTF.

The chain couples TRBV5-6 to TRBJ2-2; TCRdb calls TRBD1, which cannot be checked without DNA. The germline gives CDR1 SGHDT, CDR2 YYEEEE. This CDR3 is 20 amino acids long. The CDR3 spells CASSLARGGLWRSDTGELFF.

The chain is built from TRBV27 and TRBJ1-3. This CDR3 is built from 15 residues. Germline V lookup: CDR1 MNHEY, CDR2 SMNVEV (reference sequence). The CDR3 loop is CASSLLPNSGNTIYF.

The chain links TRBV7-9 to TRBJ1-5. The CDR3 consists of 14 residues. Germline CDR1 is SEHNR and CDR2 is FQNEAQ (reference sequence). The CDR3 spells CASSNTGRNQPQHF.